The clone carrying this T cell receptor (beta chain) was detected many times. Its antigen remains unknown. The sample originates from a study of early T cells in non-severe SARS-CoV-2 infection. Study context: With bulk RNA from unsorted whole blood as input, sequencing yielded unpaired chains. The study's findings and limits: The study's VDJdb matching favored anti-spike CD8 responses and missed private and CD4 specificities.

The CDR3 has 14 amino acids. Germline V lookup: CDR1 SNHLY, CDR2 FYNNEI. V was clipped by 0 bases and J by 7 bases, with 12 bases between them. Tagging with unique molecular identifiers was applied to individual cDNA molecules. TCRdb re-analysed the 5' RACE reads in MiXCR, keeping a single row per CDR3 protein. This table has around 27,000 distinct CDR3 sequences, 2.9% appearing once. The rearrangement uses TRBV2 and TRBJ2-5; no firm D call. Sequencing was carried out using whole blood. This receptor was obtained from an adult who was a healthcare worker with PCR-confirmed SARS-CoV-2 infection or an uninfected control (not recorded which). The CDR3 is CASSEAVPSRTQYF. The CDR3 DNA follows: TGTGCCAGCAGTGAAGCGGTTCCTTCGAGGACCCAGTACTTC.